A single sample gave rise to the 32 T cell receptor beta chains below, sequenced in a study of neurological immune-mediated disorders. MiXCR, run by TCRdb on the 5' RACE reads, gives a single entry per CDR3 protein. The sample lists around 79,000 distinct CDR3 sequences, 13% to 15% occurring once. The sequencing sample was made of PBMCs. The receptors were sampled from a woman between 50 and 59 years old in good health.

This sequence joins TRBV7-2 and TRBJ2-5, with 8 bases that match TRBD2. The V and J ends lost 3 bases and 3 bases, in that order; junction bases with no gene match: 6. CDR1 SGHTA and CDR2 FQGNSA come from the germline V gene. The CDR3 runs 15 residues. The CDR3 sequence is CASSFYSGVEETQYF. CDR3 nucleotide sequence: TGTGCCAGCAGCTTTTATAGCGGGGTGGAAGAGACCCAGTACTTC.

This clonotype was picked up a small number of times. The J gene is TRBJ1-2, the V gene TRBV7-2; 8 bases agree with TRBD1. The CDR3 covers 15 residues. Looked up from germline, CDR1 is SGHTA and CDR2 is FQGNSA. The J segment lost 4 bases and the V segment lost 6 bases, leaving 10 bases of the junction unmatched. CDR3 nucleotide sequence: TGTGCCAGCAGACCAACAGGGGGACTAGGCTATGGCTACACCTTC. It translates to CASRPTGGLGYGYTF.

This clonotype showed up just once. The chain carries TRBV5-1 and TRBJ2-5; D remains unclear. This CDR3 spans 13 amino acids. The germline gives CDR1 SGHRS, CDR2 YFSETQ. V gave up 0 bases and J gave up 5 bases, with 8 bases separating them. The CDR3 sequence: CASSLGLRETQYF. The CDR3 coding sequence is TGCGCCAGCAGCTTGGGCTTACGGGAGACCCAGTACTTC.

This clonotype was detected ten times or more. The V gene is TRBV20-1, the J gene TRBJ1-1; TRBD1 agrees at 8 bases. Germline CDR1 DFQATT, CDR2 SNEGSKA (reference sequence). J was trimmed by 4 bases and V by 3 bases; bases with no gene match: 7. The CDR3 length is 14 residues. DNA for the CDR3: TGCAGTGCTAGTAGGCAGGGGGCAGGCACTGAAGCTTTCTTT. Its translation: CSASRQGAGTEAFF.

This clonotype was detected ten times or more. The genes are TRBV7-2 and TRBJ2-4, with 10 bases matching TRBD1. From germline, CDR1 is SGHTA and CDR2 FQGNSA. Trimming at V came to 5 bases and at J to 4 bases, leaving 5 bases not matched to a gene. CDR3 length equals 15 residues. CDR3 nucleotide sequence: TGTGCCAGCAGCCAATTGGGACAGGGGAAAAACATTCAGTACTTC. Translated, it gives CASSQLGQGKNIQYF.

The table lists this clonotype with many counts. This chain uses TRBV20-1 with TRBJ2-3; D possibly uses TRBD1 or TRBD2 (5 bases each). The CDR3 contains 13 residues. V dropped 6 bases and J dropped 6 bases, with 16 bases sitting between them. Germline CDR1 is DFQATT and CDR2 is SNEGSKA (reference sequence). CDR3 DNA: TGCAGTGCCCCCCCACGGGGACCGGATACGCAGTATTTT. It encodes CSAPPRGPDTQYF.

There are many counts of this clonotype. The rearrangement joins TRBV7-6 to TRBJ2-7, with D possibly TRBD1 on 6 matching bases. Trimming left V 3 bases short and J 7 bases short, with 19 bases between. Looked up from germline, CDR1 is SGHVS and CDR2 is FNYEAQ. CDR3 size: 15 residues. This CDR3 is CASSFQGLVKGEQYF. CDR3 in DNA: TGTGCCAGCAGCTTCCAGGGGCTAGTCAAAGGGGAGCAGTACTTC.

This clonotype was seen at least ten times. The rearrangement uses TRBV5-1 and TRBJ1-1; D gene ambiguous. The CDR3 is made up of 12 amino acids. V lost 9 bases and J lost 7, with 16 bases in between. From germline, CDR1 is SGHRS and CDR2 YFSETQ. For the CDR3, the DNA is TGCGCCACCAAGAGAGAGGGAATTGAAGCTTTCTTT. Protein: CATKREGIEAFF. Supplemented by reference TRBV5-1 and TRBJ1-1, the full variable domain reads KAGVTQTPRYLIKTRGQQVTLSCSPISGHRSVSWYQQTPGQGLQFLFEYFSETQRNKGNFPGRFSGRQFSNSRSEMNVSTLELGDSALYLCATKREGIEAFFGQGTRLTVV.

This clonotype was seen at least ten times. The rearrangement links TRBV28 to TRBJ2-3; 12 nucleotides line up with TRBD2. The CDR3 has 16 amino acids. With 1 base clipped from V and 8 bases from J, the junction kept 7 bases outside the gene matches. Per germline, CDR1 MDHEN and CDR2 SYDVKM. CDR3 region: CASSLSSGRAWGTQYF. In DNA form, the CDR3 reads TGTGCCAGCAGTTTATCTAGCGGGAGGGCCTGGGGTACGCAGTATTTT.

This clonotype was observed many times. The chain has TRBV10-3 and TRBJ1-5; perhaps TRBD1 as D (5 bases). The CDR3 extends over 13 amino acids. V was cut by 6 bases and J by 5 bases, with 11 bases left in between. Germline V lookup: CDR1 ENHRY, CDR2 SYGVKD. In nucleotides, the CDR3 is TGTGCCATCAGGACAGATTTCGATCAGCCCCAGCATTTT. Translated, it gives CAIRTDFDQPQHF.

A remark on this clonotype: A much larger clone sits a single nucleotide away, making a read error possible. The V call is TRBV5-6, the J call TRBJ2-7; weak D call: TRBD1 (6 bases). The CDR3 spans 14 residues. Germline V gene lookup returns CDR1 SGHDT and CDR2 YYEEEE. CDR3 protein: CASSLGGDNYVQYF. The CDR3 coding sequence is TGTGCCAGCAGCTTGGGAGGGGACAACTACGTGCAGTACTTC.

This clonotype was counted at least ten times. The CDR3 protein is CASNRGDSSYEQYF. The CDR3 DNA is TGTGCCAGTAACCGGGGCGACTCCTCCTACGAGCAGTACTTC. This chain uses TRBV19 with TRBJ2-7, with D possibly called TRBD1 or TRBD2 (5 bases each). V was cut by 7 bases and J by 0 bases, with 13 bases left in between. This CDR3 is 14 amino acids long. CDR1 LNHDA and CDR2 SQIVND come from the germline V gene (reference sequence).

This clonotype showed up many times. V is TRBV7-9 and J is TRBJ2-7, with 10 bases fitting TRBD2. This CDR3 spans 15 amino acids. V was clipped by 2 bases and J by 2 bases; unmatched bases: 3. CDR1 and CDR2 (germline): SEHNR, FQNEAQ (reference sequence). The CDR3 protein is CASSLLTSGAYEQYF. The CDR3 nucleotides read TGTGCCAGCAGCTTATTAACTAGCGGGGCCTACGAGCAGTACTTC.

This clonotype was picked up many times. V gene TRBV3-1 combines with J gene TRBJ1-1, with 8 bases lining up with TRBD1. Unmatched junction bases numbered 3, after V lost 2 bases and J lost 4 bases. The germline V gene has CDR1 LGHDT and CDR2 YNNKEL (reference sequence). The CDR3 runs to 14 residues. The CDR3 is CASSQPGTGTEAFF. DNA of the CDR3: TGTGCCAGCAGCCAACCCGGGACAGGCACTGAAGCTTTCTTT.

This clonotype was found many times. The rearrangement uses TRBV2 and TRBJ2-5; 10 bases fit TRBD2. The CDR3 loop spans 15 amino acids. Germline V gene lookup returns CDR1 SNHLY and CDR2 FYNNEI. The V gene end was trimmed by 4 bases and the J gene end by 1 base; junction bases not matched to a gene: 3. Here the CDR3 reads CASSVLAGSQETQYF. CDR3 bases: TGTGCCAGCAGTGTACTAGCGGGATCCCAAGAGACCCAGTACTTC.

This clonotype was observed at least ten times. V and J are TRBV9 and TRBJ2-2, with 14 positions matching TRBD2. CDR3 length: 20 residues. Unmatched junction bases numbered 11, after V lost 4 bases and J lost 0 bases. Germline V gene lookup returns CDR1 SGDLS and CDR2 YYNGEE. The DNA for the CDR3 is TGTGCCAGCAGCAACCCAGGGACTAGCGGGAGTCTAACGAACACCGGGGAGCTGTTTTTT. This translates into CASSNPGTSGSLTNTGELFF.

This clonotype has at least ten counts. The CDR3 protein is CASTKSETVGGGEAFF. The CDR3 bases are TGCGCCAGCACCAAAAGCGAAACAGTCGGAGGAGGTGAAGCTTTCTTT. The rearrangement uses TRBV5-1 and TRBJ1-1; D unclear. CDR1 and CDR2 from the germline V gene are SGHRS and YFSETQ. There are 16 residues in the CDR3. Trimming took off 6 bases at V and 7 bases at J, with 25 bases between the two ends.

Many counts were recorded for this clonotype. This chain joins TRBV5-5 and TRBJ2-7; the D call may be TRBD1 or TRBD2 (5 bases each). The CDR3 is made up of 14 amino acids. Germline CDR1 is SGHKS and CDR2 is YYEKEE (reference sequence). Trimming cost V 2 bases and J 6 bases, with 15 bases left between them. Here the CDR3 reads CASSFLTRDVEQYF. CDR3 sequence (DNA): TGTGCCAGCAGCTTTCTAACACGGGACGTCGAGCAGTACTTC.

V and J are TRBV5-1 and TRBJ2-5; 8 positions agree with TRBD1. Matching the DNA end better, TRBJ2-1 makes the J call doubtful. Germline V gene lookup returns CDR1 SGHRS and CDR2 YFSETQ. CDR3 length: 14 residues. The chain's CDR3 is CASSSGGQGNEQFF. Written as DNA, the CDR3 is TGCGCCAGCAGCTCAGGGGGCCAGGGAAATGAGCAGTTCTTC.

The rearrangement uses TRBV28 and TRBJ2-3; D might be TRBD2 (6 bases). The CDR3 runs to 14 residues. V gave up 7 bases and J gave up 0 bases, with 11 bases separating them. Germline V gives CDR1 MDHEN, CDR2 SYDVKM. The CDR3 DNA reads as TGTGCCAGCAAGGCGGGGTGTAGCACAGATACGCAGTATTTT. Its protein product is CASKAGCSTDTQYF.

The rearrangement links TRBV12-3 or TRBV12-4 to TRBJ2-5, with D uncertain. The CDR3 length is 13 residues. The V gene lost 2 bases and the J gene lost 3 bases, with 7 bases spanning the gap. The CDR3 coding sequence is TGTGCCAGCAGTTTAATGGGTGAAGAGACCCAGTACTTC. Translated, it gives CASSLMGEETQYF.

This clonotype was seen ten or more times. The chain employs TRBV15 and TRBJ2-1; D uncertain. The germline V gene has CDR1 LNHNV and CDR2 YYDKDF (reference sequence). Trimming cost V 1 base and J 0 bases, with 4 bases left between them. This CDR3 is 14 amino acids long. CDR3 DNA: TGTGCCACCAGCAGAGGAGACTCCTACAATGAGCAGTTCTTC. Translating gives CATSRGDSYNEQFF.

A remark on this clonotype: The junction and the germline gene differ at one end; a read error may be behind it. In nucleotides, the CDR3 is TGTGCCAGCAGTTTAGGGGGTAGTGCTAACTACGGGCAGTACTTC. Translation: CASSLGGSANYGQYF. The chain employs TRBV27 and TRBJ2-7; D may be TRBD1 or TRBD2 (5 bases each). Germline V gives CDR1 MNHEY, CDR2 SMNVEV (reference sequence). This CDR3 is 15 amino acids long.

This clonotype was detected many times. The J gene is TRBJ2-1, the V gene TRBV5-1; 7 bases match TRBD1. CDR1 and CDR2 from the germline V gene are SGHRS and YFSETQ. This CDR3 comprises 14 residues. The J segment lost 4 bases and the V segment lost 3 bases, leaving 4 bases of the junction unmatched. The DNA for the CDR3 is TGCGCCAGCAGCTACGGGACAGCATACAATGAGCAGTTCTTC. This codes for CASSYGTAYNEQFF.

This clonotype was recorded at least ten times. The chain links TRBV7-2 to TRBJ1-5, with unresolved D. V gave up 1 base and J gave up 3 bases, with 13 bases separating them. Germline assignment: CDR1 SGHTA and CDR2 FQGNSA. This CDR3 spans 16 amino acids. The CDR3 sequence is CASSLEGGTFNQPQHF. The CDR3 DNA follows: TGTGCCAGCAGCTTAGAGGGCGGAACTTTCAATCAGCCCCAGCATTTT.

Worth noting for this clonotype: A read error is possible here, since a much larger clone lies one base away. The chain couples TRBV5-1 to TRBJ2-7; D unresolved. The germline V and J ends were trimmed by 0 bases and 4 bases, with 11 bases remaining between them. The CDR3 is 14 residues long. The germline CDR1 and CDR2 sequences are SGHRS and YFSETQ. The CDR3 DNA follows: TGCGCCAGCAGCTTGGGTTCATGGGCTTACGAGCAGTACTTC. It specifies CASSLGSWAYEQYF. The variable domain in full, completed from reference TRBV5-1 and TRBJ2-7, reads KAGVTQTPRYLIKTRGQQVTLSCSPISGHRSVSWYQQTPGQGLQFLFEYFSETQRNKGNFPGRFSGRQFSNSRSEMNVSTLELGDSALYLCASSLGSWAYEQYFGPGTRLTVT.

This clonotype was counted at least ten times. This rearrangement joins TRBV12-3 or TRBV12-4 to TRBJ1-1; D possibly corresponds to TRBD1 (5 bases). The V end was cut by 2 bases, the J end by 3 bases, with 10 bases between. The CDR3 loop spans 14 amino acids. The CDR3 region is CASSLSGRHTEAFF. For the CDR3, the DNA is TGTGCCAGCAGTTTATCGGGACGGCACACTGAAGCTTTCTTT.

The J gene is TRBJ1-4, the V gene TRBV30; 12 nucleotides agree with TRBD1. Germline lookup yields CDR1 GTSNPN and CDR2 SVGIG (reference sequence). The CDR3 is 12 amino acids. Trimming at V came to 5 bases and at J to 9 bases, leaving 1 base not matched to a gene. This CDR3 is CAWGDRGQKLFF. CDR3 nucleotide sequence: TGTGCCTGGGGGGACAGGGGGCAAAAACTGTTTTTT.

This clonotype has ten or more counts. The rearrangement uses TRBV3-1 and TRBJ2-1; D gene uncertain. Germline V gene data show CDR1 as LGHDT and CDR2 as YNNKEL (reference sequence). There are 13 residues in the CDR3. The ends were cut back, 5 bases at V and 8 bases at J, with 13 bases in the middle. CDR3: CASSNHDRDEQFF. CDR3 nucleotide sequence: TGTGCCAGCAGCAACCACGATCGGGATGAGCAGTTCTTC.

At least ten counts were recorded for this clonotype. The CDR3: CSARGLQTPFYNEQFF. In nucleotides, the CDR3 is TGCAGTGCTAGAGGTCTACAGACCCCTTTCTACAATGAGCAGTTCTTC. The rearrangement uses TRBV20-1 and TRBJ2-1; D call uncertain. Trimming removed 1 base at V and 3 bases at J, with 16 bases between. This CDR3 is 16 amino acids long. Germline-derived CDR1 and CDR2 are DFQATT and SNEGSKA (reference sequence).

The chain is built from TRBV12-3 or TRBV12-4 and TRBJ2-3; 15 bases fit TRBD2. The CDR3 covers 17 residues. V gave up 6 bases and J gave up 4 bases; unmatched junction bases: 8. The CDR3 protein is CASRMTGLAGGADTQYF. The CDR3, as DNA: TGTGCCAGCAGAATGACGGGACTAGCGGGAGGAGCAGATACGCAGTATTTT.

This clonotype was detected ten times or more. The V and J genes are TRBV28 and TRBJ2-7; TRBD2 agrees at 8 bases. The CDR3 extends over 14 amino acids. Germline V gene lookup returns CDR1 MDHEN and CDR2 SYDVKM. Trimming removed 9 bases from V and 6 bases from J; junction bases left unmatched: 13. CDR3 coding DNA: TGTGCCAGTCTAAGTCCGGGAGGGCCGCGCGAGCAGTACTTC. Amino acid sequence: CASLSPGGPREQYF.